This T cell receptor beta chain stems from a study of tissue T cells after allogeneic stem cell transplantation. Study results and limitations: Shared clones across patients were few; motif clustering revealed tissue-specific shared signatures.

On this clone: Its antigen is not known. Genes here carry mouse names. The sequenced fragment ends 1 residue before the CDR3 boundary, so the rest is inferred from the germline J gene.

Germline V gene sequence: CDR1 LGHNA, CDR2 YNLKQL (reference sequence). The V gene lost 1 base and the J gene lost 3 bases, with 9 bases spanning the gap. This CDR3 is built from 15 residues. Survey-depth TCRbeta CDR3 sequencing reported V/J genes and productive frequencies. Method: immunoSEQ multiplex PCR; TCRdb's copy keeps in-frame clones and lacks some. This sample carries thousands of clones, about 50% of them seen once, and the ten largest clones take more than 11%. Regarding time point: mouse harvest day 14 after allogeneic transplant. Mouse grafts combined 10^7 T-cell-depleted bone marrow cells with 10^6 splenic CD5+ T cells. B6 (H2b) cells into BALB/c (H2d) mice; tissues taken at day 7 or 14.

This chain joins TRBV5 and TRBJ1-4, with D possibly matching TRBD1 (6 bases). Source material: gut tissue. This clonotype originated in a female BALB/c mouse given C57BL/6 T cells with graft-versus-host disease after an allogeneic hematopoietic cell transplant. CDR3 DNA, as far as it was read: TGTGCCAGCAGCCAAGCCGGGACAACCAACGAAAGATTATTT. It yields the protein CASSQAGTTNERLF. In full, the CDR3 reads CASSQAGTTNERLFF.